These 27 T cell receptor beta chains were sequenced from one sample in a study of T-cell memory formation after mild COVID-19. In TCRdb, the 5' RACE reads were re-called with MiXCR into one record per CDR3 protein. The sample records about 190,000 distinct CDR3 sequences, around 18% being singletons. The specimen sequenced was PBMCs or a T cell subset sorted from them (not recorded which). Receptors originate from an adult woman who had mild COVID-19 (a few samples of this study predate the infection). Cell type and time point are not known.

This clonotype was detected ten times or more. The V gene is TRBV20-1, the J gene TRBJ2-2; the match to TRBD2 covers 8 bases. Trimming removed 6 bases from V and 0 bases from J; junction bases left unmatched: 6. The germline gives CDR1 DFQATT, CDR2 SNEGSKA (reference sequence). The CDR3 spans 15 residues. DNA for the CDR3: TGCAGTGCCTCACGGGGGGGCGCGAACACCGGGGAGCTGTTTTTT. It specifies CSASRGGANTGELFF.

Ten or more counts support this clonotype. The J gene is TRBJ2-3, the V gene TRBV20-1; D remains unclear. CDR1 and CDR2 from the germline V gene are DFQATT and SNEGSKA (reference sequence). There are 17 residues in the CDR3. The V end was cut by 0 bases, the J end by 3 bases, with 19 bases between. The DNA for the CDR3 is TGCAGTGCTAGAGATCCTCAACGTCCCCCTTTAACAGATACGCAGTATTTT. It is translated as CSARDPQRPPLTDTQYF.

The chain employs TRBV12-3 or TRBV12-4 and TRBJ1-2; D unclear. The CDR3 totals 11 residues. With 10 bases removed from V and 8 bases from J, the gap between germline ends came to 14 bases. CDR3 sequence reads: CAMASSRGYTF. The CDR3 DNA sequence: TGTGCCATGGCCAGCTCAAGAGGCTACACCTTC.

This clonotype was seen a handful of times. The chain combines TRBV6-2 or TRBV6-3 with TRBJ2-1; D not certain. This CDR3 spans 12 amino acids. The V and J ends lost 4 bases and 8 bases respectively, with 9 bases between them. In germline, CDR1 is MNHEY, CDR2 SVGEGT. CDR3 residues: CASSLTGYEQFF. In nucleotides, the CDR3 is TGTGCCAGCAGTTTAACTGGGTATGAGCAGTTCTTC.

Within the sample, this clonotype is medium-sized. V gene TRBV12-3 or TRBV12-4 combines with J gene TRBJ2-3, with TRBD2 matching over 10 bases. The CDR3 spans 15 residues. With 6 bases clipped from V and 4 bases from J, the junction kept 7 bases outside the gene matches. For the CDR3, the DNA is TGTGCCAGCAGAGCTAGCGGGAGTCACCCAGATACGCAGTATTTT. This translates into CASRASGSHPDTQYF.

The chain couples TRBV5-1 to TRBJ2-7, with D hard to call. Looked up from germline, CDR1 is SGHRS and CDR2 is YFSETQ. V lost 4 bases and J lost 2, with 13 bases in between. This CDR3 spans 14 amino acids. The CDR3 loop reads CASSLRTGAYEQYF. The DNA of the CDR3 is TGCGCCAGCAGCCTCCGAACGGGTGCCTACGAGCAGTACTTC. Combining the CDR3 with reference TRBV5-1 and TRBJ2-7 gives the whole variable domain KAGVTQTPRYLIKTRGQQVTLSCSPISGHRSVSWYQQTPGQGLQFLFEYFSETQRNKGNFPGRFSGRQFSNSRSEMNVSTLELGDSALYLCASSLRTGAYEQYFGPGTRLTVT.

This clonotype was observed a few times. The chain links TRBV7-9 to TRBJ1-4, with 9 bases identical to TRBD1. Per germline, CDR1 SEHNR and CDR2 FQNEAQ (reference sequence). The CDR3 is 14 amino acids. The junction had 6 bases not matched to a gene; V was cut back by 5 bases and J by 8 bases. CDR3 protein: CASSPGQGREKLFF. In DNA, the CDR3 is TGTGCCAGCAGCCCGGGACAGGGACGAGAAAAACTGTTTTTT.

V and J are TRBV30 and TRBJ2-7; D ambiguous. Deletions cut 0 bases from V and 1 base from J, with 16 bases between. The CDR3 runs to 16 residues. CDR1 is GTSNPN and CDR2 is SVGIG in the germline V gene (reference sequence). The CDR3 region is CAWSVRLVQRSYEQYF. The CDR3 DNA sequence: TGTGCCTGGAGTGTACGCCTCGTACAGAGGTCCTACGAGCAGTACTTC.

The rearrangement joins TRBV7-2 to TRBJ1-2; D remains ambiguous. This CDR3 spans 13 amino acids. Germline V gives CDR1 SGHTA, CDR2 FQGNSA. Trimming pared 0 bases from V and 5 bases from J, leaving 7 bases between. The CDR3 sequence: CASSLASGYGYTF. CDR3 nucleotides: TGTGCCAGCAGCTTAGCGTCGGGGTATGGCTACACCTTC.

In this sample, this clonotype turned up a few times. The V gene is TRBV6-5, the J gene TRBJ1-1; 9 bases are shared with TRBD1. The CDR3 contains 16 residues. Germline V lookup: CDR1 MNHEY, CDR2 SVGAGI. V dropped 2 bases and J dropped 1; count of bases not matched to a gene: 5. The CDR3 region is CASSYRGQGANTEAFF. The DNA of the CDR3 is TGTGCCAGCAGTTACCGGGGACAGGGAGCGAACACTGAAGCTTTCTTT.

The chain recombines TRBV6-5 with TRBJ2-1, with D possibly being TRBD2 (6 bases). CDR3 length: 18 amino acids. V shed 4 bases and J shed 0 bases, with 19 bases lying between them. Germline V gene sequence: CDR1 MNHEY, CDR2 SVGAGI. CDR3 in DNA: TGTGCCAGCAGTTCCCCCAGACCCGGGACTCCCTCCTACAATGAGCAGTTCTTC. Protein: CASSSPRPGTPSYNEQFF.

V gene TRBV10-3 combines with J gene TRBJ1-1; D possibly corresponds to TRBD1 (6 bases). Germline CDR1 ENHRY, CDR2 SYGVKD. Trimming stripped 5 bases from V and 3 bases from J, with 10 bases between. The CDR3 has 13 amino acids. CDR3 loop: CAISTAGDTEAFF. DNA of the CDR3: TGTGCCATCAGTACAGCAGGGGACACTGAAGCTTTCTTT.

This clonotype was detected only a few times. The chain carries TRBV27 and TRBJ1-4; D gene ambiguous. This CDR3 region has 11 residues. Germline loops: CDR1 MNHEY, CDR2 SMNVEV (reference sequence). The V end lost 4 bases, the J end lost 13 bases, and 10 bases lay between the germline ends. CDR3 loop: CASSSMGSLFF. The CDR3 nucleotides read TGTGCCAGCAGTTCTATGGGTTCACTGTTTTTT.

This clonotype was counted only a few times. V gene TRBV4-2 combines with J gene TRBJ2-2; 15 bases align to TRBD2. There are 16 residues in the CDR3. In germline, CDR1 is LGHNA, CDR2 YNFKEQ. The trim removed 4 bases at V and 8 bases at J, leaving 5 bases unmatched. The CDR3, as DNA: TGTGCCAGCAGCCCGGGACTAGCGGGAGGTTGGGGGGAGCTGTTTTTT. This codes for CASSPGLAGGWGELFF.

This clonotype was detected a few times. The CDR3 nucleotides read TGTGCCAGCAGCCCCGACGGGGGGAGAGAGACCCAGTACTTC. Protein sequence: CASSPDGGRETQYF. The chain recombines TRBV7-2 with TRBJ2-5, with 7 bases fitting TRBD2. V gave up 5 bases and J gave up 4 bases; unmatched junction bases: 7. The germline V gene encodes CDR1 SGHTA and CDR2 FQGNSA. The CDR3 covers 14 residues. The whole variable domain, filled in from reference TRBV7-2 and TRBJ2-5, reads GAGVSQSPSNKVTEKGKDVELRCDPISGHTALYWYRQSLGQGLEFLIYFQGNSAPDKSGLPSDRFSAERTGGSVSTLTIQRTQQEDSAVYLCASSPDGGRETQYFGPGTRLLVL.

The chain recombines TRBV12-3 or TRBV12-4 with TRBJ2-2, with D uncertain. V lost 7 bases, J lost 6 bases, and 9 bases lay in between. The CDR3 loop spans 12 amino acids. This CDR3 is CASTQSAGELFF. The DNA of the CDR3 is TGTGCCAGCACCCAGAGTGCCGGGGAGCTGTTTTTT.

This clonotype turned up a few times. The V call is TRBV18, the J call TRBJ1-2, with TRBD1 as a possible D gene (5 bases). There are 15 residues in the CDR3. Germline V gene lookup returns CDR1 KGHSH and CDR2 LQKENI. Trimming cost V 0 bases and J 8 bases, with 16 bases left between them. DNA of the CDR3: TGTGCCAGCTCACCACCCCAGACCCCCTGGGACGGCTACACCTTC. Its translation: CASSPPQTPWDGYTF.

The CDR3: CASSPARDAQYF. CDR3 sequence (DNA): TGTGCCAGCAGCCCGGCGCGGGACGCGCAGTATTTT. This rearrangement joins TRBV5-4 to TRBJ2-3, with a tentative D call TRBD2 (6 bases). This CDR3 is 12 amino acids long. V was pared by 4 bases and J by 10 bases, with 13 bases between. The germline V gene encodes CDR1 SGHNT and CDR2 YYREEE (reference sequence).

This chain connects TRBV5-1 to TRBJ2-1; 8 bases map to TRBD2. This CDR3 comprises 15 residues. Per germline, CDR1 SGHRS and CDR2 YFSETQ. The V gene end was trimmed by 4 bases and the J gene end by 9 bases; junction bases not matched to a gene: 12. CDR3 residues: CASSPRGAGESEQFF. DNA of the CDR3: TGCGCCAGCAGCCCCCGAGGAGCGGGAGAATCTGAGCAGTTCTTC.

V gene TRBV29-1 combines with J gene TRBJ2-1; D may match TRBD1 or TRBD2 (7 bases each). CDR1 is SQVTM and CDR2 is ANQGSEA in the germline V gene. The CDR3 is 13 amino acids. Trimming left V 6 bases short and J 6 bases short, with 15 bases between. The CDR3 DNA reads TGCAGCGTCCTGGGGGGGACAGTCAATGAGCAGTTCTTC. This encodes CSVLGGTVNEQFF.

This clonotype was counted between two and nine times. This chain links TRBV9 with TRBJ2-3; possibly TRBD1 for D (5 bases). CDR3 length equals 13 residues. V was cut by 5 bases and J by 4 bases, with 11 bases left in between. Germline V lookup: CDR1 SGDLS, CDR2 YYNGEE. The DNA for the CDR3 is TGTGCCAGCAGAGGGGATGCAGCAGATACGCAGTATTTT. This gives the protein CASRGDAADTQYF.

This clonotype was observed a handful of times. The chain uses TRBV5-1 and TRBJ2-1; no reliable D call. In germline, CDR1 is SGHRS, CDR2 YFSETQ. The CDR3 runs 15 residues. The V end lost 0 bases, the J end lost 0 bases, and 7 bases lay between the germline ends. In nucleotides, the CDR3 is TGCGCCAGCAGCTTGGAACCCTCCTCCTACAATGAGCAGTTCTTC. This translates into CASSLEPSSYNEQFF.

The chain couples TRBV6-5 to TRBJ1-1; D gene ambiguous. Deletions cut 5 bases from V and 0 bases from J, with 13 bases between. CDR1 is MNHEY and CDR2 is SVGAGI in the germline V gene. This CDR3 comprises 15 residues. CDR3 bases: TGTGCCAGCAGTCTAAACCCAACAATGAACACTGAAGCTTTCTTT. Translating it yields CASSLNPTMNTEAFF.

J is TRBJ2-7 and V is TRBV20-1, with 8 bases fitting TRBD2. This CDR3 has 14 amino acids. CDR1 and CDR2 from the germline V gene are DFQATT and SNEGSKA (reference sequence). The trim removed 3 bases at V and 3 bases at J, leaving 7 bases unmatched. As DNA, the CDR3 is TGCAGTGCTAGCGGCGGGAGGATTGGCTACGAGCAGTACTTC. Translated, it gives CSASGGRIGYEQYF.

CDR3 amino acids: CAISGHTEAFF. For the CDR3, the DNA is TGTGCCATCAGTGGCCACACTGAAGCTTTCTTT. The genes are TRBV10-3 and TRBJ1-1, with D hard to call. V lost 4 bases and J 3 bases, leaving 3 bases between the germline ends. The CDR3 is made up of 11 amino acids. The germline gives CDR1 ENHRY, CDR2 SYGVKD.

The V call is TRBV5-1, the J call TRBJ2-5; maybe TRBD2 (5 bases). The germline gives CDR1 SGHRS, CDR2 YFSETQ. This CDR3 contains 12 residues. V was trimmed by 5 bases and J by 5 bases, leaving 10 bases between them. In nucleotides, the CDR3 is TGCGCCAGCAGGGCTCCGGGGGAGACCCAGTACTTC. This translates into CASRAPGETQYF.

The chain recombines TRBV10-3 with TRBJ2-1; no definite D call. The CDR3 is made up of 14 amino acids. The V and J ends lost 5 bases and 0 bases respectively, with 8 bases between them. CDR1 is ENHRY, CDR2 SYGVKD, per germline. Written as DNA, the CDR3 is TGTGCCATCAGTCCCTCTGCCTCCTACAATGAGCAGTTCTTC. It yields the protein CAISPSASYNEQFF.